These T cell receptor beta chains were read from a single sample in a study of preoperative IRX-2 immunotherapy in early breast cancer. Profiled with immunoSEQ multiplex PCR; TCRdb holds only in-frame clones, not every one. This table holds roughly 10,000 clones, around 86% found once. Specimen: lymph node tissue, collected before IRX-2 immunotherapy. The receptors were sampled from a human donor with breast cancer. The CDR3 runs from the conserved cysteine through the conserved F or W. The order of the fields is clone size, J gene, D gene, V gene, CDR3 DNA, CDR3 protein. A D gene is named only where the DNA matches it firmly. Some rows have no size entry. The others give once, few or many, or a class for an expanded clone.

clone size: .
J gene: TRBJ2-7
D gene: .
V gene: TRBV18
CDR3 DNA: TGTGCCAGCTCACCTCGGGCCAATTCCTACGAGCAGTACTTC
CDR3 protein: CASSPRANSYEQYF

clone size: .
J gene: TRBJ1-2
D gene: .
V gene: TRBV18
CDR3 DNA: TGTGCCAGCTCACCAGGGGCGGACTATGGCTACACCTTC
CDR3 protein: CASSPGADYGYTF

clone size: few
J gene: TRBJ1-5
D gene: .
V gene: TRBV15
CDR3 DNA: TGTGCCACCAGGGGGACACCGCTTAGCAATCAGCCCCAGCATTTT
CDR3 protein: CATRGTPLSNQPQHF

clone size: .
J gene: TRBJ1-1
D gene: .
V gene: TRBV6-8
CDR3 DNA: TGTGCCAGCAGTGCCTCATACAGTTTGAACACTGAAGCTTTCTTT
CDR3 protein: CASSASYSLNTEAFF

clone size: .
J gene: TRBJ2-3
D gene: TRBD2
V gene: TRBV10-2
CDR3 DNA: TGCGCCAGCGGCGGGGAGGGCCCCCCAGATACGCAGTATTTT
CDR3 protein: CASGGEGPPDTQYF

clone size: .
J gene: TRBJ2-3
D gene: .
V gene: TRBV19
CDR3 DNA: TGTGCCAGTAGTATCGGCACGGGGTTGGATACGCAGTATTTT
CDR3 protein: CASSIGTGLDTQYF

clone size: .
J gene: TRBJ1-1
D gene: .
V gene: TRBV6-8
CDR3 DNA: TGTGCCAGCAGTGGAAGTCTCGGAAGGGTAAACCTTAAGAACACTGAAGCTTTCTTT
CDR3 protein: CASSGSLGRVNLKNTEAFF

clone size: .
J gene: TRBJ2-7
D gene: TRBD2
V gene: TRBV11-1
CDR3 DNA: TGTGCCAGCAGCCTGCGTACTAGCGGGATAAGCTACGAGCAGTACTTC
CDR3 protein: CASSLRTSGISYEQYF

clone size: .
J gene: TRBJ2-3
D gene: .
V gene: TRBV30
CDR3 DNA: TGTGCCTGGAGTCTTTCCCCCTCAGATACGCAGTATTTT
CDR3 protein: CAWSLSPSDTQYF

clone size: .
J gene: TRBJ1-5
D gene: TRBD1
V gene: TRBV11-3
CDR3 DNA: TGTGCCAGCAGCGTGGACAGGGTTTATCAGCCCCAGCATTTT
CDR3 protein: CASSVDRVYQPQHF

clone size: once
J gene: TRBJ2-3
D gene: TRBD2
V gene: TRBV19
CDR3 DNA: TGTGCCAGTAGTATACTAGCGGGAGATACGCAGTATTTT
CDR3 protein: CASSILAGDTQYF

clone size: .
J gene: TRBJ2-1
D gene: .
V gene: TRBV7-1
CDR3 DNA: TGTGCCAGCAGCCATAATCAGGGGTATGAGCAGTTCTTC
CDR3 protein: CASSHNQGYEQFF

clone size: .
J gene: TRBJ1-1
D gene: .
V gene: TRBV29-1
CDR3 DNA: TGCAGCGTTGACGGGGGGGCGATAACTGAAGCTTTCTTT
CDR3 protein: CSVDGGAITEAFF

clone size: .
J gene: TRBJ2-6
D gene: TRBD1
V gene: TRBV30
CDR3 DNA: TGTGCCTGGAGGAGGGGGACAGGTACTTCTGGGGCCAACGTCCTGACTTTC
CDR3 protein: CAWRRGTGTSGANVLTF

clone size: .
J gene: TRBJ1-5
D gene: .
V gene: TRBV5-1
CDR3 DNA: TGCGCCAGCAGCTTGGCCGGGCAGCGGGACCAGCCCCAGCATTTT
CDR3 protein: CASSLAGQRDQPQHF

clone size: once
J gene: TRBJ2-1
D gene: TRBD2
V gene: TRBV10-2
CDR3 DNA: TGCGCCAGCAGAGTAGGGACTAGCGGTACCAATGAGCAGTTCTTC
CDR3 protein: CASRVGTSGTNEQFF

clone size: .
J gene: TRBJ2-3
D gene: TRBD2
V gene: TRBV18
CDR3 DNA: TGTGCCAGCTCACCACGGGGTAGCGGGACTGGCACAGATACGCAGTATTTT
CDR3 protein: CASSPRGSGTGTDTQYF

clone size: .
J gene: TRBJ1-1
D gene: .
V gene: TRBV29-1
CDR3 DNA: TGCAGCGTTGAAGGGTCTATGAACACTGAAGCTTTCTTT
CDR3 protein: CSVEGSMNTEAFF

clone size: .
J gene: TRBJ2-2
D gene: .
V gene: TRBV5-1
CDR3 DNA: TGCGCCAGCAGCTTAAGTTGGGGACACACCGGGGAGCTGTTTTTT
CDR3 protein: CASSLSWGHTGELFF

clone size: few
J gene: TRBJ2-3
D gene: .
V gene: TRBV11-1
CDR3 DNA: TGTGCCAGCAGCTTACGATCGGCGGGAACCACAGATACGCAGTATTTT
CDR3 protein: CASSLRSAGTTDTQYF

clone size: .
J gene: TRBJ1-2
D gene: TRBD1
V gene: TRBV6-8
CDR3 DNA: TGTGCCAGCAGACTCCGGGACAGCTATGGCTACACCTTC
CDR3 protein: CASRLRDSYGYTF

clone size: .
J gene: TRBJ1-2
D gene: .
V gene: TRBV6-8
CDR3 DNA: TGTGCCAGCAGTGCCCTCTCTAGGGGCTACACCTTC
CDR3 protein: CASSALSRGYTF

clone size: .
J gene: TRBJ1-1
D gene: .
V gene: TRBV28
CDR3 DNA: TGTGCCAGCAAAGGGGTAACTTCTGAAGCTTTCTTT
CDR3 protein: CASKGVTSEAFF

clone size: .
J gene: TRBJ1-1
D gene: .
V gene: TRBV6-8
CDR3 DNA: TGTGCCAGCAGTGTTGTAACTATGAACACTGAAGCTTTCTTT
CDR3 protein: CASSVVTMNTEAFF

clone size: .
J gene: TRBJ2-1
D gene: .
V gene: TRBV18
CDR3 DNA: TGTGCCAGCTCCTCGGTCGGGCCGTTGAGCTCCTACAATGAGCAGTTCTTC
CDR3 protein: CASSSVGPLSSYNEQFF

clone size: .
J gene: TRBJ2-5
D gene: TRBD1
V gene: TRBV11-3
CDR3 DNA: TGTGCCAGCAGCTTTGGGGACAGGGTACAAGAGACCCAGTACTTC
CDR3 protein: CASSFGDRVQETQYF

clone size: .
J gene: TRBJ2-1
D gene: TRBD2
V gene: TRBV7-1
CDR3 DNA: TGTGCCAGCAGCCCCCCCGGGCTAGCGGGAGGGCCAAGCAATGAGCAGTTCTTC
CDR3 protein: CASSPPGLAGGPSNEQFF

clone size: .
J gene: TRBJ2-1
D gene: .
V gene: TRBV5-1
CDR3 DNA: TGCGCCAGCAGCTTGGCTAGCATGTCCTACAATGAGCAGTTCTTC
CDR3 protein: CASSLASMSYNEQFF

clone size: .
J gene: TRBJ2-7
D gene: .
V gene: TRBV7-6
CDR3 DNA: TGTGCCAGCAGCTTACTTTGCCTCGGCGTGTACGAGCAGTACTTC
CDR3 protein: CASSLLCLGVYEQYF

clone size: .
J gene: TRBJ2-7
D gene: TRBD2
V gene: TRBV6-8
CDR3 DNA: TGTGCCAGCAGTTACTCCTGGACTAGGCGCTCCTACGAGCAGTACTTC
CDR3 protein: CASSYSWTRRSYEQYF

clone size: .
J gene: TRBJ2-1
D gene: TRBD2
V gene: TRBV27
CDR3 DNA: TGTGCCAGCAGTTTATCGTGGGGGACCGGGACTAGCGGGAGGGGTGAGCAGTTCTTC
CDR3 protein: CASSLSWGTGTSGRGEQFF

clone size: .
J gene: TRBJ2-3
D gene: TRBD2
V gene: TRBV6-8
CDR3 DNA: TGTGCCACCGGGGGGGGCGGAGGCCGCACAGATACGCAGTATTTT
CDR3 protein: CATGGGGGRTDTQYF

clone size: .
J gene: TRBJ2-1
D gene: .
V gene: TRBV6-8
CDR3 DNA: TGTGCCAGCACCCTCGGGGGTCCGTGGAATGAGCAGTTCTTC
CDR3 protein: CASTLGGPWNEQFF

clone size: .
J gene: TRBJ1-4
D gene: .
V gene: TRBV19
CDR3 DNA: TGTGCCAGCATACAGGGAGGCAGGCTGTTTTTT
CDR3 protein: CASIQGGRLFF

clone size: .
J gene: TRBJ2-1
D gene: TRBD2
V gene: TRBV28
CDR3 DNA: TGTGCCAGCAGACCTGCTAGCGGATACAATGAGCAGTTCTTC
CDR3 protein: CASRPASGYNEQFF

clone size: .
J gene: TRBJ2-7
D gene: TRBD2
V gene: TRBV19
CDR3 DNA: TGTGCCAGTAGCAAGGCTCCTAGCGGGAATTCCCACGAGCAGTACTTC
CDR3 protein: CASSKAPSGNSHEQYF

clone size: .
J gene: TRBJ2-5
D gene: .
V gene: TRBV12-5
CDR3 DNA: TGTGCCAGCATCCTAGGGGTCGAAGAGACCCAGTACTTC
CDR3 protein: CASILGVEETQYF

clone size: .
J gene: TRBJ2-1
D gene: .
V gene: TRBV6-8
CDR3 DNA: TGTGCCAGCAGTGCAGGTGGGGCTCTCTTGGGGTCTGAGCAGTTCTTC
CDR3 protein: CASSAGGALLGSEQFF

clone size: .
J gene: TRBJ1-2
D gene: .
V gene: TRBV6-8
CDR3 DNA: TGTGCCAGCAGTTACCAGGGGACCTATGGCTACACCTTC
CDR3 protein: CASSYQGTYGYTF

clone size: .
J gene: TRBJ1-2
D gene: .
V gene: TRBV29-1
CDR3 DNA: TGCAGCGTTGGAGGTAGCAGCTTAAGCGGCTACACCTTC
CDR3 protein: CSVGGSSLSGYTF

clone size: .
J gene: TRBJ1-1
D gene: .
V gene: TRBV19
CDR3 DNA: TGTGCCAGTAGTCGGGATTTGAACACTGAAGCTTTCTTT
CDR3 protein: CASSRDLNTEAFF

clone size: .
J gene: TRBJ2-5
D gene: .
V gene: TRBV7-7
CDR3 DNA: TGTGCCAGCAGCTCCCTTAGCAGGGGGGCCCAAGAGACCCAGTACTTC
CDR3 protein: CASSSLSRGAQETQYF

clone size: .
J gene: TRBJ1-3
D gene: .
V gene: TRBV5-1
CDR3 DNA: TGCGCCAGCAGCTTGGGGGTCTCTGGAAACACCATATATTTT
CDR3 protein: CASSLGVSGNTIYF

clone size: .
J gene: TRBJ2-3
D gene: TRBD2
V gene: TRBV10-2
CDR3 DNA: TGCGCCAGCAGTGAGGCCTTAGCGGGAGACGAAGATACGCAGTATTTT
CDR3 protein: CASSEALAGDEDTQYF

clone size: .
J gene: TRBJ1-3
D gene: .
V gene: TRBV18
CDR3 DNA: TGTGCCAGCTCACCTTCGGACAGTTCCCCATCTGGAAACACCATATATTTT
CDR3 protein: CASSPSDSSPSGNTIYF